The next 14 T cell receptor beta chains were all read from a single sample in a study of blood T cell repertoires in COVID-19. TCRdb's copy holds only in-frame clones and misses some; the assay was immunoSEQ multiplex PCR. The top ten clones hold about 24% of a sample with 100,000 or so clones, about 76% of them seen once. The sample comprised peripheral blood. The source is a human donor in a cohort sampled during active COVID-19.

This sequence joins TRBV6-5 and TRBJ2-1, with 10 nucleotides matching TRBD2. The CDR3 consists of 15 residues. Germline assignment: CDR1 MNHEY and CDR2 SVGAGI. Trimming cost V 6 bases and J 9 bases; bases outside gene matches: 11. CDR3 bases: TGTGCCAGCAGATTAACTAGCGGGATTCGTAGTGAGCAGTTCTTC. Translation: CASRLTSGIRSEQFF.

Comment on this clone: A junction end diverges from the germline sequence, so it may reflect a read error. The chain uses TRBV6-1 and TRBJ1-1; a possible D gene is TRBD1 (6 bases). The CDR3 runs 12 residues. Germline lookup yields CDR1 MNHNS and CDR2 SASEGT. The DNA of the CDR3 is TGTGCCAGCAGCGAAACAGGGACCCGGGGAATCTTT. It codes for CASSETGTRGIF.

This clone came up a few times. The CDR3 reads CASSRGQGDNKQYF. CDR3 nucleotides: TGTGCCAGCAGTAGAGGACAGGGTGACAACAAGCAGTACTTC. The gene calls are TRBV27 and TRBJ2-7, with TRBD1 matching 8 bases. Trimming at V came to 5 bases and at J to 8 bases, leaving 11 bases not matched to a gene. Germline V gene sequence: CDR1 MNHEY, CDR2 SMNVEV (reference sequence). This CDR3 contains 14 residues.

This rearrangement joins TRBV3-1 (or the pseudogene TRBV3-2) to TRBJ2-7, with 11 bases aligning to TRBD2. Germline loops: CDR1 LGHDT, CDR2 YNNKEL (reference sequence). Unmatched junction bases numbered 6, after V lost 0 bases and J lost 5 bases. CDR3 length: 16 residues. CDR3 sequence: CASSQDLLAGGDEQYF. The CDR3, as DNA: TGTGCCAGCAGCCAAGATCTGCTAGCGGGAGGCGACGAGCAGTACTTC.

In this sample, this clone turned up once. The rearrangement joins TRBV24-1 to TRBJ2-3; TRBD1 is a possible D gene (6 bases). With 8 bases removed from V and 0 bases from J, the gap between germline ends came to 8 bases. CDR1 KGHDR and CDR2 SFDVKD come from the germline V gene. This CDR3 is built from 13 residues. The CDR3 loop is CATTGDSTDTQYF. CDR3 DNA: TGTGCCACCACAGGGGACAGCACAGATACGCAGTATTTT.

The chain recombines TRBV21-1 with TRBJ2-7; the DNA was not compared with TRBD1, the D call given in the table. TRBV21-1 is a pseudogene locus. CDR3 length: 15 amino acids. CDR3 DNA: TGTGCCAGCAGCAAACCCGGACAGAGTCCCTACGAGCAGTACTTC. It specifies CASSKPGQSPYEQYF.

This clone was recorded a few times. CDR3 loop: CASSPLVGNTEAFF. DNA for the CDR3: TGCGCCAGCAGCCCACTAGTAGGGAACACTGAAGCTTTCTTT. The rearrangement links TRBV5-1 to TRBJ1-1; D ambiguous. Germline values: CDR1 SGHRS, CDR2 YFSETQ. The ends were cut back, 4 bases at V and 1 base at J, with 11 bases in the middle. This CDR3 contains 14 residues.

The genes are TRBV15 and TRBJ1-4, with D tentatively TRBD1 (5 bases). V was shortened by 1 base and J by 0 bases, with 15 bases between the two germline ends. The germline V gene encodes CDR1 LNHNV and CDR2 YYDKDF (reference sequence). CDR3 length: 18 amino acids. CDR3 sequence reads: CATSRGGGAIATNEKLFF. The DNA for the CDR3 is TGTGCCACCAGCAGAGGTGGTGGGGCTATAGCAACTAATGAAAAACTGTTTTTT.

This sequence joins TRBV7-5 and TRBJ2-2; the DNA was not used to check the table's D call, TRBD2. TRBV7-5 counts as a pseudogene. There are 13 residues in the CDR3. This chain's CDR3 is CARSFRNTGELFF. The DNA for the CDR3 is TGTGCCAGAAGCTTCCGGAACACCGGGGAGCTGTTTTTT.

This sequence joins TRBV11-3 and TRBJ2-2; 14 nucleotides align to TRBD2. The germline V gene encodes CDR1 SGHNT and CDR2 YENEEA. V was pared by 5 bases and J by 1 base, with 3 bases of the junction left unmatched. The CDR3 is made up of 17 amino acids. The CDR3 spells CASSRGLAGGNTGELFF. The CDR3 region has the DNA TGTGCCAGCAGCCGTGGACTAGCGGGGGGGAACACCGGGGAGCTGTTTTTT.

The CDR3 sequence is CTSTPLVSQPQHF. In nucleotides, the CDR3 is TGCACCAGCACCCCATTAGTTAGTCAGCCCCAGCATTTT. This chain joins TRBV1 and TRBJ1-5. TRBV1 is labeled a pseudogene. The CDR3 sequence is 13 residues long.

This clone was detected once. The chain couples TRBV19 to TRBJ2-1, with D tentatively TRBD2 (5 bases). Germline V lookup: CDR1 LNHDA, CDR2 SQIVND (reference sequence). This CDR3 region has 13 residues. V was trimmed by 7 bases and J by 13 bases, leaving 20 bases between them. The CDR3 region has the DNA TGTGCCAGTACCGGAGGCGGTCGATCACTTCAGTTCTTC. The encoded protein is CASTGGGRSLQFF.

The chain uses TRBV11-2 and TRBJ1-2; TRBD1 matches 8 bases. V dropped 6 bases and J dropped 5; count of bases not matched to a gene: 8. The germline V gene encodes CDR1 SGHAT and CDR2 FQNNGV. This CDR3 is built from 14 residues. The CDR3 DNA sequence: TGTGCCAGCAGACCGGTCGGACAGGGTTATGGCTACACCTTC. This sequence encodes CASRPVGQGYGYTF.

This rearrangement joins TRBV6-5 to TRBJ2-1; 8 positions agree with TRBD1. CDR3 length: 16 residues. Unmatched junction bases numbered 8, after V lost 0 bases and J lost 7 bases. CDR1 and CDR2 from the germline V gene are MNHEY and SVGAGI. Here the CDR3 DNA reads TGTGCCAGCAGTTACTCGACAGGGGTGCCGGAAAATGAGCAGTTCTTC. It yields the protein CASSYSTGVPENEQFF.